Following are 16 T cell receptor beta chains from one sample sequenced in a study of Graves' ophthalmopathy and Graves' hyperthyroidism. Amplification from RNA transcripts yielded the TCR beta CDR3 regions. HTBI primers were employed in first-round RT-PCR, then a second-round multiplex PCR followed. MiXCR, run by TCRdb on the multiplex PCR reads, gives a single entry per CDR3 protein. The data show hundreds of thousands of distinct CDR3 sequences, with roughly 20% seen just once and 2.5% to 3.5% held by the top ten. Sequencing input: peripheral blood. All receptors come from a woman aged 18-29 years with stable Graves' hyperthyroidism.

This clonotype was seen repeatedly, ten times or more. The chain carries TRBV7-3 and TRBJ1-2, with unresolved D. Looked up from germline, CDR1 is SGHTA and CDR2 is FQGTGA. CDR3 length: 13 amino acids. Between the trimmed V and J ends, which lost 5 bases and 1 base, there was a span of 8 bases. The CDR3 is CASSLPDNYGYTF. The CDR3 nucleotides read TGTGCCAGCAGCCTTCCGGATAACTATGGCTACACCTTC. The full variable domain, with the rest looked up from reference TRBV7-3 and TRBJ1-2, is GAGVSQTPSNKVTEKGKYVELRCDPISGHTALYWYRQSLGQGPEFLIYFQGTGAADDSGLPNDRFFAVRPEGSVSTLKIQRTERGDSAVYLCASSLPDNYGYTFGSGTRLTVV.

This clonotype came up many times. This chain connects TRBV2 to TRBJ2-5, with D perhaps matching TRBD1 (6 bases). From germline, CDR1 is SNHLY and CDR2 FYNNEI. V lost 5 bases and J lost 2, with 21 bases in between. This CDR3 comprises 17 residues. This CDR3 is CASSLRRQAEAQETQYF. The CDR3 nucleotides read TGTGCCAGCAGTCTCCGTCGACAGGCGGAGGCGCAAGAGACCCAGTACTTC.

This clonotype was counted ten times or more. The chain carries TRBV7-9 and TRBJ1-2; 7 bases map to TRBD1. The CDR3 totals 13 residues. CDR1 and CDR2 from the germline V gene are SEHNR and FQNEAQ (reference sequence). Trimming cost V 1 base and J 8 bases; bases outside gene matches: 4. CDR3 in amino acids: CASSLEGGGGYTF. CDR3 nucleotide sequence: TGTGCCAGCAGCTTAGAAGGGGGCGGAGGCTACACCTTC. The whole variable domain, remainder taken from reference TRBV7-9 and TRBJ1-2, is DTGVSQNPRHKITKRGQNVTFRCDPISEHNRLYWYRQTLGQGPEFLTYFQNEAQLEKSRLLSDRFSAERPKGSFSTLEIQRTEQGDSAMYLCASSLEGGGGYTFGSGTRLTVV.

A few counts support this clonotype. This chain uses TRBV11-2 with TRBJ1-5; TRBD1 might be the D (5 bases). V gave up 6 bases and J gave up 0 bases, with 12 bases separating them. CDR3 length: 15 residues. Germline CDR1 and CDR2: SGHAT and FQNNGV. CDR3 DNA sequence: TGTGCCAGCAGTCCGGGACTGTATAGCAATCAGCCCCAGCATTTT. Translation: CASSPGLYSNQPQHF. The variable domain in full, completed from reference TRBV11-2 and TRBJ1-5, reads EAGVAQSPRYKIIEKRQSVAFWCNPISGHATLYWYQQILGQGPKLLIQFQNNGVVDDSQLPKDRFSAERLKGVDSTLKIQPAKLEDSAVYLCASSPGLYSNQPQHFGDGTRLSIL.

V and J are TRBV5-1 and TRBJ2-7; a possible D gene is TRBD2 (5 bases). Germline V lookup: CDR1 SGHRS, CDR2 YFSETQ. The CDR3 is made up of 15 amino acids. V shed 0 bases and J shed 5 bases, with 15 bases lying between them. DNA for the CDR3: TGCGCCAGCAGCTTGGGGGCGCGGGTTATGGACGAGCAGTACTTC. Translated: CASSLGARVMDEQYF.

This clonotype was counted ten times or more. V and J are TRBV5-1 and TRBJ2-7; 11 bases fit TRBD2. CDR1 is SGHRS and CDR2 is YFSETQ in the germline V gene. Trimming at V came to 4 bases and at J to 7 bases, leaving 13 bases not matched to a gene. CDR3 length: 16 amino acids. CDR3 sequence (DNA): TGCGCCAGCAGCAAGGAACTAGCGGGAGTGTCTAATGAGCAGTACTTC. This encodes CASSKELAGVSNEQYF. The entire variable domain, with the rest obtained from reference TRBV5-1 and TRBJ2-7, is as follows: KAGVTQTPRYLIKTRGQQVTLSCSPISGHRSVSWYQQTPGQGLQFLFEYFSETQRNKGNFPGRFSGRQFSNSRSEMNVSTLELGDSALYLCASSKELAGVSNEQYFGPGTRLTVT.

This clonotype has more than one count but fewer than ten. The J gene is TRBJ2-7, the V gene TRBV29-1; D is perhaps TRBD1 (5 bases). Germline V lookup: CDR1 SQVTM, CDR2 ANQGSEA. The V end lost 5 bases, the J end lost 0 bases, and 17 bases lay between the germline ends. This CDR3 has 15 amino acids. The CDR3 is CSVYWADTSSYEQYF. The CDR3 nucleotides read TGCAGCGTTTACTGGGCGGACACGAGCTCCTACGAGCAGTACTTC.

This clonotype was detected many times. This chain connects TRBV4-1 to TRBJ2-7; no definite D call. Germline loops: CDR1 MGHRA, CDR2 YSYEKL. This CDR3 has 13 residues. Trimming shortened V by 3 bases and J by 1 base, and 7 bases separated the two germline ends. The CDR3: CASSHHGSYEQYF. CDR3 coding DNA: TGCGCCAGCAGCCATCACGGATCCTACGAGCAGTACTTC.

This clonotype was counted many times. The CDR3 coding sequence is TGTGCCAGCACAAGGGACAGGCAAGAGACCCAGTACTTC. Its protein product is CASTRDRQETQYF. The chain has TRBV6-1 and TRBJ2-5; TRBD1 aligns across 8 bases. After removal of 7 bases from V and 2 bases from J, the junction contained 3 bases not matched to a gene. Germline CDR1 and CDR2: MNHNS and SASEGT. The CDR3 length is 13 residues.

The sample holds many counts of this clonotype. This chain connects TRBV7-2 to TRBJ2-7, with TRBD1 matching over 9 bases. J lost 2 bases, V lost 2 bases, and 10 bases had no gene match. The CDR3 loop spans 17 amino acids. Germline V gene lookup returns CDR1 SGHTA and CDR2 FQGNSA. As DNA, the CDR3 is TGTGCCAGCAGCTTAAGCGGGACAGGGCTAAGCACCTACGAGCAGTACTTC. Protein: CASSLSGTGLSTYEQYF.

This chain uses TRBV28 with TRBJ1-1; 7 positions agree with TRBD1. The CDR3 spans 15 residues. Germline trimming cut 2 bases from V and 1 base from J; bases unmatched to any gene: 4. Germline V gene lookup returns CDR1 MDHEN and CDR2 SYDVKM. The CDR3 loop is CASSLGYRGNTEAFF. CDR3 coding DNA: TGTGCCAGCAGTTTAGGGTACAGGGGGAACACTGAAGCTTTCTTT.

In this sample, this clonotype turned up many times. CDR3 DNA: TGCAGTGCACGGGGACCGATCGGTTCTGGCTACACCTTC. Its protein is CSARGPIGSGYTF. The chain links TRBV20-1 to TRBJ1-2; D is perhaps TRBD1 (5 bases). Germline CDR1 and CDR2: DFQATT and SNEGSKA (reference sequence). V lost 6 bases, J lost 7 bases, and 18 bases lay in between. This CDR3 has 13 residues.

This clonotype has a count of ten or more. This chain connects TRBV29-1 to TRBJ2-5; 7 nucleotides line up with TRBD1. The V gene's germline CDR1 is SQVTM and CDR2 ANQGSEA. The CDR3 extends over 13 amino acids. The V segment lost 7 bases and the J segment 4 bases; nucleotides outside the gene matches: 9. The CDR3 here is CSATADRVETQYF. The CDR3 coding sequence is TGCAGCGCCACCGCCGACAGGGTAGAGACCCAGTACTTC.

The table lists this clonotype with many counts. The V call is TRBV29-1, the J call TRBJ2-7, with D perhaps being TRBD1 or TRBD2 (5 bases each). Per the germline V gene, CDR1 is SQVTM and CDR2 is ANQGSEA. V was shortened by 0 bases and J by 7 bases, with 16 bases between the two germline ends. The CDR3 is 14 residues long. Written as DNA, the CDR3 is TGCAGCGTTGAAGATAACCAGGGTCGGGAAGAGCAGTACTTC. This gives the protein CSVEDNQGREEQYF.

The chain is built from TRBV28 and TRBJ1-2; TRBD1 matches 9 bases. The V gene end was trimmed by 5 bases and the J gene end by 4 bases; junction bases not matched to a gene: 5. The V gene's germline CDR1 is MDHEN and CDR2 SYDVKM. This CDR3 is 14 amino acids long. CDR3 protein: CASSKGDRVYGYTF. CDR3 in DNA: TGTGCCAGCAGTAAGGGGGACAGGGTCTATGGCTACACCTTC.

This clonotype appeared many times. The gene calls are TRBV12-3 or TRBV12-4 and TRBJ1-6; maybe TRBD1 (6 bases). The ends were cut back, 6 bases at V and 9 bases at J, with 12 bases in the middle. The CDR3 sequence is 13 residues long. The DNA for the CDR3 is TGTGCCAGCAGCCTCGGACAGTTTTCACCCCTCCACTTT. Amino acid sequence: CASSLGQFSPLHF.